This is a list of T cell receptor beta chains from one sample in a study of shared clonotypes between healthy human individuals. TCRdb's table, derived via immunoSEQ multiplex PCR, lists solely in-frame clones and lacks some. The repertoire has some 1.1 million clones, approximately 77% of them found once; the top ten carry 0.89%. What was sequenced was memory CD4+ T cells from PBMCs. The source is a man aged 18 to 29 in good health. Some clones in this sample may be carry-over from other donors' samples. Each CDR3 is given with its conserved first and last residue. A D gene is named only where the DNA matches it firmly. Clone size appears in some rows only: once, few, many, or a class for an expanded clone.

size: once
J: TRBJ2-3
V: TRBV6-5
D: .
CDR3: CASTGGASTDTQYF
DNA: TGTGCCAGCACCGGCGGGGCGAGCACAGATACGCAGTATTTT

size: few
J: TRBJ2-7
V: TRBV5-4
D: .
CDR3: CASSSLYEQYF
DNA: TGTGCCAGCAGCTCCTTATACGAGCAGTACTTC

size: .
J: TRBJ2-7
V: TRBV11-1
D: TRBD1
CDR3: CASEGQTYGQNF
DNA: TGTGCCAGCGAGGGACAGACGTACGGGCAGAACTTC

size: .
J: TRBJ2-3
V: TRBV28
D: .
CDR3: CASSFRVPDTQYF
DNA: TGTGCCAGCAGTTTCAGGGTCCCAGATACGCAGTATTTT

size: .
J: TRBJ2-1
V: TRBV18
D: .
CDR3: CASSPTGENYNEQFF
DNA: TGTGCCAGCTCCCCGACAGGAGAGAACTACAATGAGCAGTTCTTC

size: .
J: TRBJ2-4
V: TRBV30
D: .
CDR3: CAWSVTGRNIQYF
DNA: TGTGCCTGGAGTGTAACAGGTAGAAACATTCAGTACTTC

size: .
J: TRBJ1-1
V: TRBV4-3
D: .
CDR3: CASSQAQRSTEAFF
DNA: TGCGCCAGCAGCCAAGCGCAGCGATCCACTGAAGCTTTCTTT

size: few
J: TRBJ2-1
V: TRBV13
D: .
CDR3: CASSPRRRGYDEQFF
DNA: TGTGCCAGCAGCCCCCGTCGGAGGGGCTATGATGAGCAGTTCTTC

size: .
J: TRBJ2-3
V: TRBV7-9
D: TRBD1
CDR3: CASSLGQGAREWVTDTQYF
DNA: TGTGCCAGCAGCTTGGGACAGGGGGCGCGGGAGTGGGTCACAGATACGCAGTATTTT

size: .
J: TRBJ2-7
V: TRBV5-1
D: TRBD1
CDR3: CASSLGVSSQGAKNEQYF
DNA: TGCGCCAGCAGCTTGGGGGTGAGCTCACAGGGGGCCAAGAACGAGCAGTACTTC

size: .
J: TRBJ2-5
V: TRBV5-4
D: TRBD2
CDR3: CASSETSGRGSETQYF
DNA: TGTGCCAGCAGCGAGACTAGCGGGAGGGGGAGCGAGACCCAGTACTTC

size: .
J: TRBJ1-2
V: TRBV19
D: TRBD1
CDR3: CASSMTGTGKYVGYTF
DNA: TGTGCCAGTAGTATGACCGGGACAGGGAAATACGTTGGCTACACCTTC

size: .
J: TRBJ2-7
V: TRBV5-1
D: .
CDR3: CASSLLGPYEQYF
DNA: TGCGCCAGCAGCTTGTTGGGACCCTACGAGCAGTACTTC

size: few
J: TRBJ2-1
V: TRBV27
D: TRBD2
CDR3: CASSFRLAGGSVSYNEQFF
DNA: TGTGCCAGCAGTTTCCGACTAGCGGGAGGGTCGGTCTCCTACAATGAGCAGTTCTTC

size: .
J: TRBJ2-1
V: TRBV29-1
D: TRBD2
CDR3: CSARGTSGFDEQFF
DNA: TGCAGCGCCAGAGGGACTAGCGGGTTTGATGAGCAGTTCTTC

size: .
J: TRBJ2-7
V: TRBV19
D: .
CDR3: CASSLSSLESYEQYF
DNA: TGTGCCAGTAGTCTCTCGTCCTTGGAGTCCTACGAGCAGTACTTC